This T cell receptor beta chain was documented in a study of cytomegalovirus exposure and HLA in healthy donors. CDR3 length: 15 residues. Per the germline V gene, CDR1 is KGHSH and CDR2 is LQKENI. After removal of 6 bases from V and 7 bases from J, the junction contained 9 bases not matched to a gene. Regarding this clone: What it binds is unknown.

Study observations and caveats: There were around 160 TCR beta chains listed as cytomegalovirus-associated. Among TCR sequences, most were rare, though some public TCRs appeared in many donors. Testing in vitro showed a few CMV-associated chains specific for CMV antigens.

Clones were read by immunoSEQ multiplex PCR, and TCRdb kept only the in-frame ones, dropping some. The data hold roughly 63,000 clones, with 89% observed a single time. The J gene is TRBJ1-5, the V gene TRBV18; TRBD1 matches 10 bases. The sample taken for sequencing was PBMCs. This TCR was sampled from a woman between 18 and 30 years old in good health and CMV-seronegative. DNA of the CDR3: TGTGCCAGCTCTAAAGGGACAGGGGATTTACAGCCCCAGCATTTT. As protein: CASSKGTGDLQPQHF.